Reported below is one T cell receptor (beta chain). Antigen: not known. CDR1 is DFQATT and CDR2 is SNEGSKA in the germline V gene (reference sequence). The CDR3 length is 17 residues. These data belong to a study of human CD8 memory T cell subsets. Duplicate vials of 150,000 sorted CD8+ T cells per subset supplied the RNA. Sequencing libraries of TCR beta were made by UMI-labeled 5' RACE. TCRdb reprocessed the 5' RACE reads, with one entry per CDR3 protein and no DNA. The sample has fewer than 20,000 distinct CDR3 sequences. General study results and limits: The study sequenced T cell receptor beta chains only.

The gene calls are TRBV20-1 and TRBJ2-3; the D gene TCRdb calls, TRBD2, cannot be checked with no DNA. Sequencing input: CD8+ T cells from PBMCs. The TCR sequence derives from a human donor in good health. CDR3: CSARGRTSGSFTDTQYF.